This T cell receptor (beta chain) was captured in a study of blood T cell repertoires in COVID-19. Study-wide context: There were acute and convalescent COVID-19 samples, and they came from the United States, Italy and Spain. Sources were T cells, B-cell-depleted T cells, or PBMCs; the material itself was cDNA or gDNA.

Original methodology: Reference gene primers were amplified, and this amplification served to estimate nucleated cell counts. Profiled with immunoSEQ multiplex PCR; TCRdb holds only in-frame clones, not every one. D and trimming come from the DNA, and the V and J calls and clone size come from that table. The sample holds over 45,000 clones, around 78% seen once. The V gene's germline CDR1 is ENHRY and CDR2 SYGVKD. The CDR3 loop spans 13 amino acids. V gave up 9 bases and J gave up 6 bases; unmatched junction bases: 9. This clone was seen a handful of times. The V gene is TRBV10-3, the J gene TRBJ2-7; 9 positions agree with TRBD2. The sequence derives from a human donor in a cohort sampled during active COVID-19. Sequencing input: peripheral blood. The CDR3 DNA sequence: TGTGCCATTCATAGCGGGGGCCCTAGCGAGCAGTACTTC. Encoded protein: CAIHSGGPSEQYF.